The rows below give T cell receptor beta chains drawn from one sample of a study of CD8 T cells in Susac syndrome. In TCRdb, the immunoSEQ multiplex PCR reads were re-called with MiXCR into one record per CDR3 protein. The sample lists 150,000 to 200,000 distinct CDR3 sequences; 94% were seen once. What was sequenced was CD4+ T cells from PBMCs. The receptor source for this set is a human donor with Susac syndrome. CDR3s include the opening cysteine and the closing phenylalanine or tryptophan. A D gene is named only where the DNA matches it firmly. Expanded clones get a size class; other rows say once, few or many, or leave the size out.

CDR3nt: TGTGCCAGCAGCCAAGAGGGGGGACCTTCTGGGGCCAACGTCCTGACTTTC
CDR3aa: CASSQEGGPSGANVLTF
j_gene: TRBJ2-6
v_gene: TRBV3-1
len: 17
d_gene: NA
abundance: NA

CDR3nt: TGCGCCAGCAGCTTGGTTGCAGAACAAGAGACCCAGTACTTC
CDR3aa: CASSLVAEQETQYF
j_gene: TRBJ2-5
v_gene: TRBV5-1
len: 14
d_gene: NA
abundance: NA

CDR3nt: TGTGCCAGCAGCCAAGGGTTAGCGGACACCGGCTACGAGCAGTACTTC
CDR3aa: CASSQGLADTGYEQYF
j_gene: TRBJ2-7
v_gene: TRBV3-1
len: 16
d_gene: NA
abundance: NA

CDR3nt: TGCAGCGTCCGGGGGTGGATCACTGAAGCTTTCTTT
CDR3aa: CSVRGWITEAFF
j_gene: TRBJ1-1
v_gene: TRBV29-1
len: 12
d_gene: NA
abundance: NA

CDR3nt: TGTGCCAGCAGTGATACTACAAGGGCATCAGAGCAGTTCTTC
CDR3aa: CASSDTTRASEQFF
j_gene: TRBJ2-1
v_gene: TRBV2
len: 14
d_gene: NA
abundance: NA

CDR3nt: TGTGCCAGCAGCCAAGATCCCCACAGGGGCACAGATACGCAGTATTTT
CDR3aa: CASSQDPHRGTDTQYF
j_gene: TRBJ2-3
v_gene: TRBV3-1
len: 16
d_gene: NA
abundance: NA

CDR3nt: TGCAGTGCTAGAATGTTGGGAGGCCACCATGATGAGCAGTTCTTC
CDR3aa: CSARMLGGHHDEQFF
j_gene: TRBJ2-1
v_gene: TRBV20-1
len: 15
d_gene: NA
abundance: NA

CDR3nt: TGTGCTAGTGGTTTGGAACTGCCCCGGGGAAACATTCAGTACTTC
CDR3aa: CASGLELPRGNIQYF
j_gene: TRBJ2-4
v_gene: TRBV12-5
len: 15
d_gene: NA
abundance: NA

CDR3nt: TGTGCCAGCAGCCAAGCTGCCTCCTACGAGCAGTACTTC
CDR3aa: CASSQAASYEQYF
j_gene: TRBJ2-7
v_gene: TRBV3-1
len: 13
d_gene: NA
abundance: NA

CDR3nt: TGCAGTGCTAGAGGGACTAGCGGGGGGGCGGATACGCAGTATTTT
CDR3aa: CSARGTSGGADTQYF
j_gene: TRBJ2-3
v_gene: TRBV20-1
len: 15
d_gene: TRBD2
abundance: NA

CDR3nt: TGCGCCAGCAGCTTGGTCCACAGAAGCTCCTACGAGCAGTACTTC
CDR3aa: CASSLVHRSSYEQYF
j_gene: TRBJ2-7
v_gene: TRBV5-1
len: 15
d_gene: NA
abundance: NA

CDR3nt: TGTGCTAGTGGCGGGACGGGCGAAAAACTGTTTTTT
CDR3aa: CASGGTGEKLFF
j_gene: TRBJ1-4
v_gene: TRBV12-5
len: 12
d_gene: NA
abundance: NA

CDR3nt: TGTGCCAGCAGCCTCGGGATACCCTACAATGAGCAGTTCTTC
CDR3aa: CASSLGIPYNEQFF
j_gene: TRBJ2-1
v_gene: TRBV7-8
len: 14
d_gene: NA
abundance: NA

CDR3nt: TGTGCCAGCAGCGTGGGGGGCGCTGGGGCCAACGTCCTGACTTTC
CDR3aa: CASSVGGAGANVLTF
j_gene: TRBJ2-6
v_gene: TRBV9
len: 15
d_gene: NA
abundance: few

CDR3nt: TGTGCCACCAGCCCCCGTCGGCCTAGAGAAAGGCAGTATTTT
CDR3aa: CATSPRRPRERQYF
j_gene: TRBJ2-3
v_gene: TRBV15
len: 14
d_gene: NA
abundance: NA

CDR3nt: TGTGCCAGCAGCTTAGGCAGGGGGTCCTACAATGAGCAGTTCTTC
CDR3aa: CASSLGRGSYNEQFF
j_gene: TRBJ2-1
v_gene: TRBV7-2
len: 15
d_gene: TRBD1
abundance: once

CDR3nt: TGTGCCAGCAGCCCGGAGGCGTTTTCCTACGAGCAGTACTTC
CDR3aa: CASSPEAFSYEQYF
j_gene: TRBJ2-7
v_gene: TRBV7-8
len: 14
d_gene: NA
abundance: NA

CDR3nt: TGTGCCAGCAACCGGGGGACAGTGAACACTGAAGCTTTCTTT
CDR3aa: CASNRGTVNTEAFF
j_gene: TRBJ1-1
v_gene: TRBV12-3/TRBV12-4
len: 14
d_gene: TRBD1
abundance: NA

CDR3nt: TGTGCTAGTGGTTTGGGTCGGGCGGGCTCACTCCAAGAGACCCAGTACTTC
CDR3aa: CASGLGRAGSLQETQYF
j_gene: TRBJ2-5
v_gene: TRBV12-5
len: 17
d_gene: NA
abundance: NA

CDR3nt: TGTGCCAGCAGTGAAGGGCGGAAGGGGGGATACAATGAGCAGTTCTTC
CDR3aa: CASSEGRKGGYNEQFF
j_gene: TRBJ2-1
v_gene: TRBV6-1
len: 16
d_gene: NA
abundance: NA

CDR3nt: TGCAGCGTTGGGGGACTGAACACCTACGAGCAGTACTTC
CDR3aa: CSVGGLNTYEQYF
j_gene: TRBJ2-7
v_gene: TRBV29-1
len: 13
d_gene: NA
abundance: NA

CDR3nt: TGCGCCAGCAGCTCGACAGGGGAGGCGGGCTACACCTTC
CDR3aa: CASSSTGEAGYTF
j_gene: TRBJ1-2
v_gene: TRBV5-1
len: 13
d_gene: TRBD1
abundance: NA

CDR3nt: TGCAGCGCAGGACAGGGGGTTGGTTACTATGGCTACACCTTC
CDR3aa: CSAGQGVGYYGYTF
j_gene: TRBJ1-2
v_gene: TRBV29-1
len: 14
d_gene: TRBD1
abundance: NA

CDR3nt: TGTGCCAGCAGTTTAGGCCGCGAGCAGTACTTC
CDR3aa: CASSLGREQYF
j_gene: TRBJ2-7
v_gene: TRBV7-6
len: 11
d_gene: NA
abundance: NA

CDR3nt: TGTGCCAGCAGCTGGACACAGGGGGTAACCTACGAGCAGTACTTC
CDR3aa: CASSWTQGVTYEQYF
j_gene: TRBJ2-7
v_gene: TRBV7-2
len: 15
d_gene: TRBD1
abundance: NA

CDR3nt: TGCAGCGCCCAACAGGGAATCAATCAGCCCCAGCATTTT
CDR3aa: CSAQQGINQPQHF
j_gene: TRBJ1-5
v_gene: TRBV29-1
len: 13
d_gene: NA
abundance: NA